The rows below give T cell receptor beta chains drawn from one sample of a study of somatic mutations in cytotoxic T cells in rheumatoid arthritis. Assay used: immunoSEQ multiplex PCR; TCRdb lists only in-frame clones, some missing. The data show fewer than 20,000 clones, with roughly 78% seen just once and about 17% held by the top ten. The sample was CD8+ T cells sorted from blood. The receptors were sampled from a woman in her forties or fifties with rheumatoid arthritis. The CDR3 runs from the conserved cysteine through the conserved F or W. The order of the fields is J gene, V gene, CDR3 protein.

j_gene: TRBJ1-1; v_gene: TRBV5-6; CDR3aa: CASSQGTEAFF
j_gene: TRBJ1-1; v_gene: TRBV6-1; CDR3aa: CASSEGDSWNTEAFF
j_gene: TRBJ2-2; v_gene: TRBV2; CDR3aa: CASSEVFSGNTGELFF
j_gene: TRBJ2-1; v_gene: TRBV7-9; CDR3aa: CASSQVGLNNEQFF
j_gene: TRBJ1-5; v_gene: TRBV27; CDR3aa: CASSSTDSNQPQHF
j_gene: TRBJ2-3; v_gene: TRBV2; CDR3aa: CASSDIWRTSGSTDTQYF
j_gene: TRBJ2-7; v_gene: TRBV6-5; CDR3aa: CATWDRNYEQYF
j_gene: TRBJ2-2; v_gene: TRBV28; CDR3aa: CASSFLNGELFF
j_gene: TRBJ1-1; v_gene: TRBV29-1; CDR3aa: CSVEGTGGALAFF
j_gene: TRBJ2-1; v_gene: TRBV19; CDR3aa: CASSVNRGLDEQFF
j_gene: TRBJ2-2; v_gene: TRBV7-8; CDR3aa: CASTPITPENTGELFF
j_gene: TRBJ1-1; v_gene: TRBV9; CDR3aa: CASSVTENTEAFF
j_gene: TRBJ2-3; v_gene: TRBV7-3; CDR3aa: CASRQGTSGTDTQYF
j_gene: TRBJ1-1; v_gene: TRBV6-4; CDR3aa: CASSGDAREAFF
j_gene: TRBJ2-3; v_gene: TRBV9; CDR3aa: CASSPGGSGRDTQYF
j_gene: TRBJ2-7; v_gene: TRBV2; CDR3aa: CASRGARGKGEQYF